This T cell receptor (beta chain) is from a study of T-cell memory formation after mild COVID-19. This clonotype was counted only a few times. What it recognizes is unknown. Broader study findings: Researchers report contracting CD4+ clones mostly in CM and EM, with CD8+ clones in EMRA. Pre-infection memory held some responding clones, suggesting pre-existing cross-reactive T cells responded. Confirmation of SARS-CoV-2 specificity was lacking for second-wave clones peaking day 37.

TCR alpha and TCR beta cDNA libraries with sample barcodes and UMIs came from 5'RACE using constant-segment primers. Using its own MiXCR run on the 5' RACE reads, TCRdb lists one record per CDR3 protein. The sample yields some 250,000 distinct CDR3 sequences, under 20% seen once. The TCR originated in a young man who had mild COVID-19 (a few samples of this study predate the infection). Cell type and time point are not known. The material sequenced was PBMCs or a T cell subset sorted from them (not recorded which).

The CDR3 loop reads CASSPIPGTRNTGELFF. The CDR3 DNA reads TGTGCCAGCTCACCAATTCCCGGGACAAGGAACACCGGGGAGCTGTTTTTT. The chain recombines TRBV18 with TRBJ2-2; perhaps TRBD1 as D (6 bases). The CDR3 has 17 amino acids. V was pared by 2 bases and J by 1 base, with 14 bases between. Germline assignment: CDR1 KGHSH and CDR2 LQKENI. The complete variable domain, with remaining parts taken from reference TRBV18 and TRBJ2-2, reads NAGVMQNPRHLVRRRGQEARLRCSPMKGHSHVYWYRQLPEEGLKFMVYLQKENIIDESGMPKERFSAEFPKEGPSILRIQQVVRGDSAAYFCASSPIPGTRNTGELFFGEGSRLTVL.